This section outlines one T cell receptor (beta chain) sequence together with its context. In the authors' workflow: Cell counts per sample came from amplifying reference gene primers. Here immunoSEQ multiplex PCR was the method, and the copy in TCRdb shows in-frame clones only, minus some. That table gives V, J and clone size, and the DNA gave D and trimming. The top ten hold about 4.2% of the sample, which has just over 300,000 clones, around 84% seen once. The data were taken from a study of blood T cell repertoires in COVID-19. Study-wide context: From T cells, B-cell-depleted T cells, or PBMCs came the material, which was cDNA or gDNA.

CDR3 length: 16 amino acids. Trimming pared 5 bases from V and 0 bases from J, leaving 11 bases between. The germline gives CDR1 LGHDT, CDR2 YNNKEL (reference sequence). The sequence came from a young man who had recovered from COVID-19. The sample consisted of PBMCs or T cells enriched from blood (not recorded which). V gene TRBV3-1 (or the pseudogene TRBV3-2) combines with J gene TRBJ2-6, with D unresolved. In nucleotides, the CDR3 is TGTGCCAGCAGCACCGAGGCCTTCTCTGGGGCCAACGTCCTGACTTTC. Residues: CASSTEAFSGANVLTF.